These 15 T cell receptor beta chains share one sample of origin, sequenced in a study of shared clonotypes between healthy human individuals. The data were produced by immunoSEQ multiplex PCR, yet TCRdb's version contains in-frame clones alone and is incomplete. The data hold roughly 510,000 clones, with about 75% observed a single time. Sequenced: PBMCs. These receptors originate from a middle-aged woman in good health. Some clones in this sample may be carry-over from other donors' samples.

The chain recombines TRBV6-5 with TRBJ2-1; 8 bases fit TRBD1. With V trimmed by 2 bases and J by 4 bases, 7 bases remained unmatched. The germline V gene encodes CDR1 MNHEY and CDR2 SVGAGI. CDR3 length equals 16 residues. CDR3 DNA sequence: TGTGCCAGCAGTTACACGTTCTACAGGGGGTACAATGAGCAGTTCTTC. Translating gives CASSYTFYRGYNEQFF.

This clone has just a few counts. This chain joins TRBV15 and TRBJ2-3; D is perhaps TRBD2 (5 bases). The CDR3 covers 13 residues. V lost 8 bases and J lost 1, with 10 bases in between. Germline CDR1 and CDR2: LNHNV and YYDKDF (reference sequence). The CDR3 region is CATQWRGTDTQYF. The CDR3 DNA follows: TGTGCCACCCAATGGCGGGGCACAGATACGCAGTATTTT.

CDR3 residues: CASSPSGSGDQPQHF. CDR3 sequence (DNA): TGTGCCAGCTCACCATCCGGGTCCGGGGATCAGCCCCAGCATTTT. The V call is TRBV18, the J call TRBJ1-5; no clear D gene. The germline V and J ends were trimmed by 2 bases and 5 bases, with 13 bases remaining between them. CDR3 length equals 15 residues. CDR1 is KGHSH, CDR2 LQKENI, per germline.

The chain couples TRBV27 to TRBJ1-5, with D possibly being TRBD1 (5 bases). The CDR3 loop spans 13 amino acids. Germline V lookup: CDR1 MNHEY, CDR2 SMNVEV (reference sequence). V was pared by 3 bases and J by 5 bases, with 8 bases between. The CDR3 sequence: CASSLQGYQPQHF. The CDR3 nucleotides read TGTGCCAGCAGTTTGCAGGGATATCAGCCCCAGCATTTT.

V is TRBV28 and J is TRBJ1-1, with D unresolved. Germline-derived CDR1 and CDR2 are MDHEN and SYDVKM. The V and J ends lost 3 bases and 7 bases respectively, with 27 bases between them. The CDR3 is 18 amino acids. The CDR3 reads CASSFLSSWAATRVEAFF. DNA of the CDR3: TGTGCCAGCAGTTTCTTGTCATCCTGGGCCGCAACACGGGTTGAAGCTTTCTTT. Variable domain in full (rest from reference TRBV28 and TRBJ1-1): DVKVTQSSRYLVKRTGEKVFLECVQDMDHENMFWYRQDPGLGLRLIYFSYDVKMKEKGDIPEGYSVSREKKERFSLILESASTNQTSMYLCASSFLSSWAATRVEAFFGQGTRLTVV.

V usage is TRBV7-6 and J usage is TRBJ2-3; no clear D. The germline gives CDR1 SGHVS, CDR2 FNYEAQ. CDR3 size: 15 residues. V was shortened by 1 base and J by 0 bases, with 8 bases between the two germline ends. The CDR3 loop is CASSLDHGSTDTQYF. The CDR3 nucleotides are TGTGCCAGCAGCTTAGATCACGGGAGCACAGATACGCAGTATTTT.

The J gene is TRBJ2-5, the V gene TRBV2, with 9 bases that match TRBD2. CDR3 size: 15 residues. The V segment lost 0 bases and the J segment 5 bases; nucleotides outside the gene matches: 4. Looked up from germline, CDR1 is SNHLY and CDR2 is FYNNEI. The DNA of the CDR3 is TGTGCCAGCAGTGAAGCGGCGGGAGGGGGGGAGACCCAGTACTTC. Encoded protein: CASSEAAGGGETQYF.

The chain recombines TRBV9 with TRBJ2-3; no reliable D call. Looked up from germline, CDR1 is SGDLS and CDR2 is YYNGEE. Trimming removed 0 bases at V and 6 bases at J, with 11 bases between. CDR3 length: 14 amino acids. CDR3 sequence (DNA): TGTGCCAGCAGCGTAGCAACTCCCCAGGATACGCAGTATTTT. This translates into CASSVATPQDTQYF.

This clone was seen once. The chain is built from TRBV5-1 and TRBJ1-2, with D hard to call. The CDR3 contains 16 residues. CDR1 and CDR2 from the germline V gene are SGHRS and YFSETQ. V lost 2 bases, J lost 0 bases, and 14 bases lay in between. CDR3 DNA: TGCGCCAGCAGCTTTTTTGGGGATCAAGCTAACTATGGCTACACCTTC. Its translation: CASSFFGDQANYGYTF. The full variable domain, with the rest looked up from reference TRBV5-1 and TRBJ1-2, is KAGVTQTPRYLIKTRGQQVTLSCSPISGHRSVSWYQQTPGQGLQFLFEYFSETQRNKGNFPGRFSGRQFSNSRSEMNVSTLELGDSALYLCASSFFGDQANYGYTFGSGTRLTVV.

V usage is TRBV14 and J usage is TRBJ2-7, with D maybe TRBD1 (6 bases). The CDR3 extends over 14 amino acids. V lost 1 base and J 3 bases, leaving 10 bases between the germline ends. Germline CDR1 reads SGHDN; CDR2 reads FVKESK. The CDR3 DNA follows: TGTGCCAGCAGCCAAGGAGGGGGAGTCTACGAGCAGTACTTC. This encodes CASSQGGGVYEQYF.

V usage is TRBV5-1 and J usage is TRBJ1-1; no definite D call. The length of the CDR3 is 14 residues. Deletions cut 0 bases from V and 4 bases from J, with 10 bases between. The germline V gene has CDR1 SGHRS and CDR2 YFSETQ. CDR3 DNA sequence: TGCGCCAGCAGCTTGGCTAGTCTAGGCACTGAAGCTTTCTTT. This codes for CASSLASLGTEAFF. Full variable domain (remainder filled in from reference TRBV5-1 and TRBJ1-1): KAGVTQTPRYLIKTRGQQVTLSCSPISGHRSVSWYQQTPGQGLQFLFEYFSETQRNKGNFPGRFSGRQFSNSRSEMNVSTLELGDSALYLCASSLASLGTEAFFGQGTRLTVV.

The V call is TRBV6-1, the J call TRBJ2-3; 12 nucleotides align to TRBD2. The germline V gene encodes CDR1 MNHNS and CDR2 SASEGT. V shed 5 bases, J shed 4 bases, and the junction held 4 bases outside the gene matches. This CDR3 has 15 residues. The chain's CDR3 is CASSSLAGGPDTQYF. DNA for the CDR3: TGTGCCAGCAGTTCACTAGCGGGAGGACCAGATACGCAGTATTTT.

In its sample, this clone was seen many times. The identical CDR3 is also encoded by other nucleotide sequences in the sample. CDR3 residues: CAISGQQETQYF. The CDR3 region has the DNA TGTGCCATCAGTGGGCAGCAAGAGACCCAGTACTTC. The chain recombines TRBV10-3 with TRBJ2-5; D ambiguous. CDR1 is ENHRY and CDR2 is SYGVKD in the germline V gene. V gave up 4 bases and J gave up 2 bases, with 5 bases separating them. The CDR3 loop spans 12 amino acids.

The J gene is TRBJ1-5, the V gene TRBV28; no reliable D call. Germline V CDR1 and CDR2: MDHEN, SYDVKM. V lost 6 bases and J lost 5, with 11 bases in between. This CDR3 contains 13 residues. CDR3 sequence: CASRKVVDQPQHF. The CDR3 nucleotides read TGTGCCAGCAGAAAAGTGGTCGATCAGCCCCAGCATTTT.

The rearrangement links TRBV28 to TRBJ1-1; TRBD1 matches at 11 bases. With V trimmed by 8 bases and J by 5 bases, 1 base remained unmatched. CDR1 is MDHEN, CDR2 SYDVKM, per germline. CDR3 length: 12 amino acids. The CDR3 DNA reads TGTGCCAGCGGGACAGGGGGGACTGAAGCTTTCTTT. Translated, it gives CASGTGGTEAFF.